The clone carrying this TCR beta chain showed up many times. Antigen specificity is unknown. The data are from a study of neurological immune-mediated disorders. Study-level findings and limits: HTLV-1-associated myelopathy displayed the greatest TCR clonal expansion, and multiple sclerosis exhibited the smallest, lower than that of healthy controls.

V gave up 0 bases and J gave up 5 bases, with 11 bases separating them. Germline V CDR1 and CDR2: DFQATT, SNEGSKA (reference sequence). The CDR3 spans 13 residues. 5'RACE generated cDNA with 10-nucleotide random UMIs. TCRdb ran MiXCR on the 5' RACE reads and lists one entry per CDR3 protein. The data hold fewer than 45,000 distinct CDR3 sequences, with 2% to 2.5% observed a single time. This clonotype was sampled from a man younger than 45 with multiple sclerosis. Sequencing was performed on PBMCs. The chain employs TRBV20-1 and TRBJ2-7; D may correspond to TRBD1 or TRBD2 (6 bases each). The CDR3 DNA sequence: TGCAGTGCTAGAGAGGGGGGCAGGGACGAGCAGTACTTC. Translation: CSAREGGRDEQYF.